These 16 T cell receptor beta chains originate from one sample sequenced in a study of vaccination and CD4 T cells after COVID-19 (dated by TCRdb to between 2021 and 2024). Libraries were constructed by PCR. TCRdb records Illumina iSeq 100 as the sequencer. DNA from cultured CD4+ T cells was subjected to TCR sequencing with the Oncomine TCR Beta short-read assay at the Johns Hopkins FTIC core. The public reads were reanalyzed by TCRdb: fastp trimming at Q25, MiXCR alignment, in-frame beta chains only. Under each unique CDR3 protein, matching rows form one entry showing the most common genes and DNA. For this sample there are under 15,000 distinct CDR3 sequences; about half appear just once. The ten largest make up 15% to 17% of the sample. What this sample's treatment or condition label stands for: roughly ten-day PBMC culture with coronavirus spike peptide pools or control peptides (ViraFEST assay).

Their antigens remain unidentified. Sequencing used CD4+ T cells from blood, cultured in vitro. The receptor source for this set is a human donor who had recovered from COVID-19.

The J gene is TRBJ2-7, the V gene TRBV28; 11 bases align to TRBD2. The germline V gene encodes CDR1 MDHEN and CDR2 SYDVKM. The CDR3 has 16 amino acids. Losses at the gene ends were 4 bases for V and 3 bases for J; bases not matched to a gene: 8. CDR3 nucleotides: TGTGCCAGCAGTTGGTTTTTTACTAGCGGGAGCTACGAGCAGTACTTC. This translates into CASSWFFTSGSYEQYF.

V and J are TRBV7-2 and TRBJ2-7, with TRBD2 matching over 10 bases. The CDR3 extends over 15 amino acids. The J segment lost 4 bases and the V segment lost 2 bases, leaving 5 bases of the junction unmatched. Germline V gene data show CDR1 as SGHTA and CDR2 as FQGNSA. The CDR3 nucleotides read TGTGCCAGCAGCTTATCTAGCGGGAGCAGGTACGAGCAGTACTTC. Protein sequence: CASSLSSGSRYEQYF.

V and J are TRBV6-2 or TRBV6-3 and TRBJ1-5; TRBD1 might be the D (6 bases). Germline V gene sequence: CDR1 MNHEY, CDR2 SVGEGT. The V end was cut by 6 bases, the J end by 1 base, with 13 bases between. The CDR3 has 15 amino acids. This chain's CDR3 is CASRLRTESNQPQHF. CDR3 nucleotides: TGTGCCAGCAGACTGAGGACAGAGAGCAATCAGCCCCAGCATTTT.

V gene TRBV7-8 combines with J gene TRBJ2-5; D unclear. This CDR3 is 12 amino acids long. The V gene's germline CDR1 is SGHVS and CDR2 FQNEAQ. V gave up 4 bases and J gave up 1 base, with 4 bases separating them. The CDR3 DNA sequence: TGTGCCAGCAGCTATCCCCAAGAGACCCAGTACTTC. This sequence encodes CASSYPQETQYF.

The genes are TRBV28 and TRBJ2-1, with D maybe TRBD2 (5 bases). CDR3 length: 11 residues. Germline V lookup: CDR1 MDHEN, CDR2 SYDVKM. The ends were cut back, 4 bases at V and 9 bases at J, with 7 bases in the middle. DNA of the CDR3: TGTGCCAGCAGTTCGGCGGGTGAGCAGTTCTTC. This encodes CASSSAGEQFF.

V and J are TRBV30 and TRBJ2-7; 7 nucleotides match TRBD1. The CDR3 runs 12 residues. V was pared by 5 bases and J by 2 bases, with 3 bases of the junction left unmatched. Germline CDR1 and CDR2: GTSNPN and SVGIG (reference sequence). CDR3 coding DNA: TGTGCCTGGGGGACAGATACCTACGAGCAGTACTTC. Translation gives CAWGTDTYEQYF.

This clonotype was counted only a few times. This chain joins TRBV7-9 and TRBJ2-2; 11 bases align to TRBD2. V gave up 5 bases and J gave up 2 bases; unmatched junction bases: 4. Germline V CDR1 and CDR2: SEHNR, FQNEAQ (reference sequence). The CDR3 covers 16 residues. For the CDR3, the DNA is TGTGCCAGCAGCACGGGACTAGCGGTTAACACCGGGGAGCTGTTTTTT. Translating it yields CASSTGLAVNTGELFF.

The V and J genes are TRBV6-1 and TRBJ2-7; 11 bases fit TRBD2. From germline, CDR1 is MNHNS and CDR2 SASEGT. With V trimmed by 7 bases and J by 3 bases, 2 bases remained unmatched. The CDR3 consists of 13 residues. The CDR3 loop is CASILAGGYEQYF. CDR3 nucleotides: TGTGCCAGCATCCTAGCGGGAGGCTACGAGCAGTACTTC.

The CDR3 region has the DNA TGTGCCTGGAGTGTAAAATTAGCGGGAGAGTACGAGCAGTACTTC. It specifies CAWSVKLAGEYEQYF. The V and J genes are TRBV30 and TRBJ2-7; TRBD2 matches at 9 bases. The V gene end was trimmed by 0 bases and the J gene end by 4 bases; junction bases not matched to a gene: 7. The germline V gene encodes CDR1 GTSNPN and CDR2 SVGIG (reference sequence). CDR3 length: 15 amino acids.

The rearrangement joins TRBV20-1 to TRBJ2-7; no clear D gene. V lost 0 bases to trimming and J lost 0 bases, with 15 bases between them. The germline V gene has CDR1 DFQATT and CDR2 SNEGSKA (reference sequence). The length of the CDR3 is 16 residues. CDR3 in amino acids: CSARDPARGFSYEQYF. CDR3 sequence (DNA): TGCAGTGCTAGAGATCCGGCCCGCGGATTCTCCTACGAGCAGTACTTC.

The chain carries TRBV7-2 and TRBJ2-2; D is undetermined. The V end was cut by 7 bases, the J end by 7 bases, with 13 bases between. The CDR3 spans 13 residues. The germline CDR1 and CDR2 sequences are SGHTA and FQGNSA. CDR3 coding DNA: TGTGCCAGCAACCCCATGTTGGGCGGGGAGCTGTTTTTT. It specifies CASNPMLGGELFF.

This clonotype came up a few times. The CDR3 DNA sequence: TGCAGTGCTTGGGGCCGACAGCAAGAGACCCAGTACTTC. Its translation is CSAWGRQQETQYF. The V gene is TRBV20-1, the J gene TRBJ2-5, with TRBD1 as a possible D gene (5 bases). The germline V and J ends were trimmed by 5 bases and 2 bases, with 12 bases remaining between them. The CDR3 totals 13 residues. CDR1 and CDR2 from the germline V gene are DFQATT and SNEGSKA (reference sequence).

The genes are TRBV20-1 and TRBJ1-5, with D hard to call. Per the germline V gene, CDR1 is DFQATT and CDR2 is SNEGSKA (reference sequence). Between the trimmed V and J ends, which lost 0 bases and 5 bases, there was a span of 14 bases. The CDR3 is 15 residues long. Here the CDR3 reads CSARDPWVGDQPQHF. The CDR3 region has the DNA TGCAGTGCTAGAGATCCGTGGGTAGGTGATCAGCCCCAGCATTTT.

This clonotype appeared a few times. V usage is TRBV28 and J usage is TRBJ1-1; D uncertain. Germline V gives CDR1 MDHEN, CDR2 SYDVKM. The CDR3 extends over 14 amino acids. Trimming left V 5 bases short and J 1 base short, with 11 bases between. For the CDR3, the DNA is TGTGCCAGCAGTAAAAGGAGGGCGAACACTGAAGCTTTCTTT. It codes for CASSKRRANTEAFF.

The CDR3 DNA is TGTGCCAGCAGTTATAGGGCGGGAGGCAGCATTCAGTACTTC. The encoded protein is CASSYRAGGSIQYF. The chain recombines TRBV12-3 or TRBV12-4 with TRBJ2-4; 8 bases are a match to TRBD2. V shed 4 bases and J 9 bases; nucleotides not matched to a gene: 8. The CDR3 consists of 14 residues.

The chain recombines TRBV20-1 with TRBJ2-3, with TRBD2 matching 12 bases. The CDR3 contains 14 residues. Germline lookup yields CDR1 DFQATT and CDR2 SNEGSKA (reference sequence). The ends lost 6 bases at V and 1 base at J; junction bases unmatched: 2. CDR3 DNA sequence: TGCAGTGCCAGGACTAGCGGGGGCACAGATACGCAGTATTTT. It yields the protein CSARTSGGTDTQYF.